The entry that follows covers one T cell receptor (beta chain) sequence. The specificity of this receptor is unknown. No base quality values were provided; no much bigger clone lies one nucleotide off. CDR1 and CDR2 were assigned from the germline V gene (reference sequence) as LGHDT and YNNKEL. V is pared back by 3 bases and J by 0 bases, with 6 bases lying between the germline termini. Taken from cysteine to phenylalanine, the CDR3 has 14 residues. Left in the record is the CDR3 DNA by itself, 42 bases read in frame from the first base. The data stem from a study of post-analysis software for immune sequencing data (dated by TCRdb to between 2015 and 2016). Looking at the study overall: Disease courses on record covered relapsing-remitting, secondary progressive and progressive-relapsing multiple sclerosis, though some patients had no subtype annotation. Patient repertoires were compared against ten to twelve previously published healthy control repertoires from donors aged about 6 to 26 years. A subset of samples was prepared in parallel using single-end sample barcoding, then pooled and co-amplified after Illumina adapter ligation. Study-wide findings and limitations: Direct clustering with F measure showed strong co-clustering of samples prepared in the same batch, prompting a batch-effect correction. Compared with controls, multiple sclerosis patients had significantly lower normalized Chao1 diversity, a finding suggesting substantial peripheral T-cell clonal expansion. Patients showed significantly higher frequencies than controls for a handful of TRBV segments, among them TRBV5-6, TRBV5-1 and TRBV20-1. The control group was slightly older than the multiple sclerosis patient group.

Libraries came from PCR. Sequenced using an Illumina HiSeq 2500. Unique molecular identifiers were incorporated into TCR beta cDNA libraries to reduce PCR and sequencing biases. Per 1 to 10 million input T cells, some 500,000 cDNA molecules were obtained, such that each molecule approximated one T cell. Patient libraries were prepared and sequenced with the same protocol used for the earlier healthy control dataset. Samples belonging to the same batch were prepared together, multiplexed and sequenced on a shared HiSeq lane. The study's own analysis went as follows. Raw barcoded reads were processed with MIGEC, and single-read molecular identifier groups were discarded before consensus assembly and CDR3 extraction. VDJtools was used for post-analysis of the clonotype tables, with diversity normalized by down-sampling every dataset to the smallest sample size. Repertoire overlap clustering matched CDR3 amino acid but not nucleotide sequences to correct batch-related cross-sample contamination. The public reads were reprocessed in TCRdb via fastp at Q25 and MiXCR, keeping in-frame beta chains. Entries that share a CDR3 protein sequence are merged under the most common genes and DNA. The V and J calls reflect TCRdb's pipeline rather than the authors' work. This sample gives under 650,000 distinct CDR3 sequences in total; about 44% of them show up just once. The ten largest make up 1.5% to 2% of the sample.

To demonstrate the VDJtools post-analysis software, TCR beta repertoires were profiled from the peripheral blood of more than ten young patients with multiple sclerosis. The multiple sclerosis patients were children and adolescents between roughly 6 and 16 years of age. What was sequenced was blood. The receptor was isolated from a girl aged 5-17 years with multiple sclerosis. Here the chain combines TRBV3-1 and TRBJ1-5; the D segment could be TRBD1, given 5 matching bases. The CDR3 here reads CASSQTASNQPQHF. The bases read TGTGCCAGCAGCCAGACAGCTAGCAATCAGCCCCAGCATTTT.